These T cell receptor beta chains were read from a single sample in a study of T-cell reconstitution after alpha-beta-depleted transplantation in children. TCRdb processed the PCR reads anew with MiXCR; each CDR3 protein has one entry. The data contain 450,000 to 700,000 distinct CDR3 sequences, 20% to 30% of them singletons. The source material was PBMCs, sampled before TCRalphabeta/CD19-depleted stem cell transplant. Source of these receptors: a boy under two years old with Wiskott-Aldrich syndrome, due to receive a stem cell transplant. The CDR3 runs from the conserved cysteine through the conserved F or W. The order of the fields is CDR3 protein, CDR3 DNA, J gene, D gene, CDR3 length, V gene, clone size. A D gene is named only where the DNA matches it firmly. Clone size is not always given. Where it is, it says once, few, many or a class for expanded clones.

CASSDGLAGGPMYPDTQYF TGCGCCAGCAGCGACGGACTAGCGGGAGGGCCGATGTATCCAGATACGCAGTATTTT TRBJ2-3 TRBD2 19 TRBV5-1 -
CASSPNRASYNEQFF TGTGCCAGCAGCCCTAACAGGGCCTCCTACAATGAGCAGTTCTTC TRBJ2-1 - 15 TRBV9 few
CASSMGLAGEGDTQYF TGCGCCAGCAGCATGGGACTAGCGGGAGAAGGAGATACGCAGTATTTT TRBJ2-3 TRBD2 16 TRBV5-1 few
CASSEATGTSGRSEQFF TGTGCCAGCAGTGAAGCGACCGGGACTAGCGGGAGAAGTGAGCAGTTCTTC TRBJ2-1 TRBD2 17 TRBV2 few
CSAQREGGEQYF TGCAGTGCCCAAAGGGAGGGAGGCGAGCAGTACTTC TRBJ2-7 TRBD2 12 TRBV20-1 few
CASSEGVGTSGRIGQFF TGTGCCAGCAGTGAAGGGGTTGGGACTAGCGGGAGAATCGGGCAGTTCTTC TRBJ2-1 TRBD2 17 TRBV6-1 -
CSAAQLAGVTDTQYF TGCAGTGCCGCCCAACTAGCGGGAGTTACAGATACGCAGTATTTT TRBJ2-3 TRBD2 15 TRBV20-1 -
CATGLAGRNEQFF TGTGCCACCGGACTAGCGGGTAGAAATGAGCAGTTCTTC TRBJ2-1 TRBD2 13 TRBV24-1 -
CAWRFAGGSGNTIYF TGTGCCTGGAGGTTCGCAGGGGGCTCTGGAAACACCATATATTTT TRBJ1-3 TRBD1 15 TRBV30 few
CSARRGGSSYNEQFF TGCAGCGCCCGACGGGGCGGGAGCTCCTACAATGAGCAGTTCTTC TRBJ2-1 TRBD2 15 TRBV29-1 many
CASSLRSGYEQYF TGCGCCAGCAGCTTGCGGAGCGGGTACGAGCAGTACTTC TRBJ2-7 - 13 TRBV5-1 -
CASSQDEVGTSGRRGTDTQYF TGCGCCAGCAGCCAAGATGAGGTGGGGACTAGCGGGAGGCGGGGTACAGATACGCAGTATTTT TRBJ2-3 TRBD2 21 TRBV4-1 few
CASSPWPNNNEQFF TGCGCCAGCAGCCCCTGGCCCAATAACAATGAGCAGTTCTTC TRBJ2-1 - 14 TRBV5-1 few
CSARGLEGKALSYNEQFF TGCAGTGCTAGAGGGTTAGAGGGTAAGGCCCTCTCGTACAATGAGCAGTTCTTC TRBJ2-1 - 18 TRBV20-1 -
CASSLMSGARETQYF TGCGCCAGCAGCTTGATGTCAGGGGCCAGAGAGACCCAGTACTTC TRBJ2-5 - 15 TRBV5-1 -
CASSQPPPGQTEAFF TGCGCCAGCAGCCAACCACCACCGGGACAGACTGAAGCTTTCTTT TRBJ1-1 TRBD1 15 TRBV4-1 few
CSARVFGGSTDTQYF TGCAGTGCTAGAGTCTTCGGCGGGAGCACAGATACGCAGTATTTT TRBJ2-3 - 15 TRBV20-1 few
CSARVAGGGEAFF TGCAGTGCTAGAGTAGCAGGGGGAGGTGAAGCTTTCTTT TRBJ1-1 TRBD1 13 TRBV20-1 -
CASNKGSATGELFF TGCGCCAGCAACAAGGGTAGTGCTACCGGGGAGCTGTTTTTT TRBJ2-2 - 14 TRBV5-1 -
CASSVGAIIYTDTQYF TGTGCCAGCAGCGTAGGAGCGATAATATACACAGATACGCAGTATTTT TRBJ2-3 - 16 TRBV9 few
CASSQYDSYEQYF TGTGCCAGCAGTCAGTACGACAGCTACGAGCAGTACTTC TRBJ2-7 - 13 TRBV28 -
CSAHRLAVTYEQYF TGCAGTGCTCACCGACTAGCGGTTACCTACGAGCAGTACTTC TRBJ2-7 TRBD2 14 TRBV20-1 -
CASRIAGSYNEQFF TGTGCCAGCAGGATAGCGGGCTCCTACAATGAGCAGTTCTTC TRBJ2-1 TRBD2 14 TRBV12-3/TRBV12-4 -
CATSLGGKRGNQPQHF TGTGCCACCAGCCTCGGTGGGAAGAGAGGCAATCAGCCCCAGCATTTT TRBJ1-5 - 16 TRBV15 -
CASSSRQTSRSSYNEQFF TGTGCCAGCAGTTCCCGACAGACTAGCCGGAGCTCCTACAATGAGCAGTTCTTC TRBJ2-1 TRBD2 18 TRBV27 few
CASSQESRRSYEQYF TGTGCCAGCAGCCAGGAGAGCAGACGCTCCTACGAGCAGTACTTC TRBJ2-7 - 15 TRBV7-2 -
CASSATQETQYF TGTGCCAGCAGCGCGACTCAAGAGACCCAGTACTTC TRBJ2-5 - 12 TRBV3-1 few
CASSLGGPVDTQYF TGTGCCAGCAGTCTAGGCGGCCCGGTTGATACGCAGTATTTT TRBJ2-3 - 14 TRBV27 few
CASSLAGESGYTF TGTGCCAGCAGCTTGGCCGGGGAATCTGGCTACACCTTC TRBJ1-2 - 13 TRBV5-6 -
CAISENYNEQFF TGTGCCATCAGTGAAAACTACAATGAGCAGTTCTTC TRBJ2-1 - 12 TRBV10-3 -
CASSFTGQGVNYNEQFF TGTGCCAGCAGTTTTACGGGACAGGGGGTCAACTACAATGAGCAGTTCTTC TRBJ2-1 TRBD1 17 TRBV27 -
CASSLEGGLQRVFF TGCGCCAGCAGCTTGGAAGGGGGCCTTCAGAGGGTGTTTTTT TRBJ1-4 TRBD1 14 TRBV5-1 -
CASSQVSSSYNEQFF TGTGCCAGCAGCCAAGTTTCCAGCTCCTACAATGAGCAGTTCTTC TRBJ2-1 - 15 TRBV4-2 -
CASSLDDGSSYEQYF TGTGCCAGCAGCTTAGATGACGGATCATCCTACGAGCAGTACTTC TRBJ2-7 - 15 TRBV7-6 many
CSAPDRETKETQYF TGCAGTGCGCCAGACAGGGAAACCAAAGAGACCCAGTACTTC TRBJ2-5 TRBD1 14 TRBV20-1 few
CASSRGQAETDTQYF TGCGCCAGCAGCAGGGGACAGGCGGAGACAGATACGCAGTATTTT TRBJ2-3 TRBD1 15 TRBV5-1 few
CAISVNKGEYYGYTF TGTGCCATCAGTGTCAACAAGGGAGAGTACTATGGCTACACCTTC TRBJ1-2 - 15 TRBV10-3 few
CSARGWGGSGSSTTGELFF TGCAGTGCTAGGGGTTGGGGGGGTAGCGGGAGCTCAACCACCGGGGAGCTGTTTTTT TRBJ2-2 TRBD2 19 TRBV20-1 -
CSAKDRAAGEKLFF TGCAGTGCCAAGGACAGGGCGGCCGGTGAAAAACTGTTTTTT TRBJ1-4 TRBD1 14 TRBV20-1 -
CASSQDYRGKKLFF TGTGCCAGCAGCCAAGACTATCGGGGAAAAAAACTGTTTTTT TRBJ1-4 - 14 TRBV3-1 -
CSVGQTGGPDTQYF TGCAGCGTTGGTCAGACTGGGGGCCCAGATACGCAGTATTTT TRBJ2-3 - 14 TRBV29-1 -
CAIRDRLLGANVLTF TGTGCCATCAGGGACCGACTGCTGGGGGCCAACGTCCTGACTTTC TRBJ2-6 - 15 TRBV10-3 -
CASSLRPALTNEKLFF TGTGCCAGCAGCCTTCGTCCGGCACTAACTAATGAAAAACTGTTTTTT TRBJ1-4 - 16 TRBV4-2 -
CSARIEGRLNTGELFF TGCAGTGCTAGAATCGAGGGACGGCTTAACACCGGGGAGCTGTTTTTT TRBJ2-2 - 16 TRBV20-1 -
CSASRRGLAQFF TGCAGTGCCTCGCGCCGGGGACTAGCTCAGTTCTTC TRBJ2-1 TRBD2 12 TRBV20-1 few
CALAWVGDTQYF TGTGCACTCGCCTGGGTGGGAGATACGCAGTATTTT TRBJ2-3 - 12 TRBV30 few
CASSLQVEQYF TGTGCCAGCAGCTTACAGGTTGAGCAGTACTTC TRBJ2-7 - 11 TRBV7-2 few
CASSSVKETGRIQYF TGCGCCAGCAGCTCCGTGAAGGAAACAGGGAGGATACAGTACTTC TRBJ2-7 - 15 TRBV4-1 -
CASSFIKVRGTGELFF TGTGCCAGCAGTTTTATCAAGGTCAGGGGCACCGGGGAGCTGTTTTTT TRBJ2-2 - 16 TRBV27 -
CATSVNSNQPQHF TGTGCCACCAGTGTCAATAGCAATCAGCCCCAGCATTTT TRBJ1-5 - 13 TRBV24-1 -
CASSRVSQSYEQYF TGTGCCAGCAGCCGCGTTAGCCAGTCCTACGAGCAGTACTTC TRBJ2-7 - 14 TRBV3-1 -
CSASPPVTNYGYTF TGCAGTGCTAGTCCTCCAGTGACTAACTATGGCTACACCTTC TRBJ1-2 - 14 TRBV20-1 -
CASSLARGDEAVYNEQFF TGCGCCAGCAGCTTGGCCAGAGGGGACGAAGCGGTTTACAATGAGCAGTTCTTC TRBJ2-1 - 18 TRBV5-1 -
CASSLSWSGELFF TGTGCCAGCAGCTTATCGTGGTCCGGGGAGCTGTTTTTT TRBJ2-2 - 13 TRBV7-2 few
CASSPKGQGYETQYF TGTGCCAGCAGTCCGAAAGGACAGGGTTATGAGACCCAGTACTTC TRBJ2-5 TRBD1 15 TRBV12-3/TRBV12-4 -